This T cell receptor (beta chain) was retrieved from a study of blood T cell repertoires in COVID-19 (TCRdb year 2020). For the wider study: Samples from collaborators originated in the United States, Italy and Spain and spanned both the acute and convalescent phases of COVID-19. The samples were drawn from two sources: the first 160 participants of the ongoing ImmuneRACE study, and 1,200 or so subjects contributed by 6 global collaborators. Sample metadata almost always included a de-identified subject ID, COVID-19 status, age in years and sex. Subjects who had been exposed to COVID-19, were actively infected with it, or had recovered from it provided the deeply sampled blood TCRbeta repertoires that made up the dataset. The repertoires were released in a freely available public database meant as a resource for research on the immune response to SARS-CoV-2. The prospective study material was composed of cDNA or gDNA derived from T cells, B-cell-depleted T cells, or PBMCs. HLA class I and class II types, where available, came from metadata supplied by the sample provider rather than from assay-based typing.

This clone was picked up one time. Its cognate antigen has yet to be identified. Base qualities are missing; no much larger clone stands one base away. Each collaborating institution followed its own protocols to collect whole blood in K2EDTA tubes. For TCRbeta analysis, collaborators shipped samples as frozen whole blood, isolated PBMCs, or DNA extracted from either of those sample types. Spanning cysteine to phenylalanine, the CDR3 consists of 14 amino acids. The sequence is cut down to CDR3 DNA, 42 bases in frame from base 1. V is trimmed back by 4 bases and J by 1 base, and the junction contains 2 bases that no gene match accounts for. CDR1 and CDR2, per the germline V gene, are SGHRS and YFSETQ. The full study reports these points: Clinical and demographic metadata were provided uncurated, with the amount varying by source and participant.

The immunoSEQ Assay, a bias-controlled multiplex PCR, was used to amplify TCRbeta CDR3 regions from genomic DNA. The original methods were these. Within the assay, amplification of reference gene primers was used to estimate how many nucleated cells each sample contained. To quantify the absolute abundance of each unique TCRbeta CDR3 rearrangement, sequence reads were collapsed and filtered. For each sample, productive Simpson clonality was calculated by taking the square root of Simpson's diversity index across productive rearrangements. TCRdb limited this immuneACCESS table to in-frame rearrangements with V and J called. A share of clones is missing; checked studies link under half to unresolved V genes, and the rest is unexplained. V, J and clone size are those of that table, while D and trimming were read from the DNA. A total of some 150,000 clones appear in this sample, roughly 80% of them only once. The biggest ten clones account for over 25% of the sample.

The chain was built from TRBV5-1 and TRBJ2-3, and 8 junctional nucleotides match TRBD2. The specimen was peripheral blood. The source of this sequence is a woman aged 60-75 years with acute or convalescent COVID-19. The nucleotide sequence reads as follows: TGCGCCAGCAGCAAGACTAGCGGCACAGATACGCAGTATTTT. The encoded protein is CASSKTSGTDTQYF.